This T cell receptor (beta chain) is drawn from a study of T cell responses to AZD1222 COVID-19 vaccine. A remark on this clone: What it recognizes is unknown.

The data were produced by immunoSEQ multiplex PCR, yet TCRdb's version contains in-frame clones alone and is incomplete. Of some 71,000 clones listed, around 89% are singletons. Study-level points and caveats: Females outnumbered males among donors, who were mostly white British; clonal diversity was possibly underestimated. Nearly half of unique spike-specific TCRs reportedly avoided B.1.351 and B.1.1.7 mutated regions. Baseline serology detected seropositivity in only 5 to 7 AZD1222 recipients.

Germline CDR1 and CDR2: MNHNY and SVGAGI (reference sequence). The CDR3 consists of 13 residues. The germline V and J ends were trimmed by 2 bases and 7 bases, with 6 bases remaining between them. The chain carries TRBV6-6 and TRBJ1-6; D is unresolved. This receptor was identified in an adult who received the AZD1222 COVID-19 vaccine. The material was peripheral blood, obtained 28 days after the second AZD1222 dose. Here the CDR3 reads CASSYRANSPLHF. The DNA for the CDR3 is TGTGCCAGCAGTTACCGGGCCAATTCACCCCTCCACTTT.